The T cell receptor beta chain under discussion was sequenced for a study of regulatory T cells in long-lasting Graves disease. Study-level findings and limits: Limited samples may have lowered accuracy.

As for this clonotype: What it binds is unknown. Mismatch with germline at one junction end may stem from a read error.

Researchers made TCR beta libraries by using iRepertoire HTBI primers and running Arm-PCR on CDR3 regions. TCRdb passed the multiplex PCR reads through MiXCR, listing each CDR3 protein once. This repertoire shows around 500,000 distinct CDR3 sequences, approximately 13% found once; its top ten account for roughly 9.7%. Time point in this sample: newly diagnosed GD, antithyroid drugs for less than 3 months. The TCR library was prepared using RNA isolated from PBMCs. The V gene's germline CDR1 is KGHDR and CDR2 SFDVKD. The length of the CDR3 is 13 residues. These data were likewise used in another study, on T cells in Graves' hyperthyroidism and ophthalmopathy. That paper adds: In the blood, most expanded thyroid clonotypes above 0.001 appeared as well.

This sequence originates from a man under 40 with Graves disease. The source material was peripheral blood mononuclear cells (PBMCs), sampled at new diagnosis, from a patient treated with antithyroid drugs. The gene calls are TRBV24-1 and TRBJ2-7, with 7 bases fitting TRBD2. CDR3 protein: CATSDPGGYEQHF. CDR3 in DNA: TGTGCCACCAGTGACCCCGGGGGGTACGAGCAGCACTTC.